These T cell receptor beta chains were read from a single sample in a study of monozygotic twins with cystic fibrosis. Data came from immunoSEQ multiplex PCR; TCRdb stores just in-frame clones and leaves some out. The sample contains 8,000 or so clones, about 93% of which appear only once. The sample consisted of blood. The receptors come from a boy aged 2 to 10 with cystic fibrosis. Each CDR3 is given with its conserved first and last residue. A D gene is named only where the DNA matches it firmly. Some rows have no size entry. The others give once, few or many, or a class for an expanded clone.

d_call | clone_size | j_call | v_call | cdr3_aa | cdr3_nt
. | . | TRBJ1-5 | TRBV5-6 | CASSFLGGSNQPQHF | TGTGCCAGCAGCTTCCTCGGGGGAAGCAATCAGCCCCAGCATTTT
. | . | TRBJ1-2 | TRBV6-6 | CASSNGLGAGGYTF | TGTGCCAGCAGCAACGGTCTGGGGGCCGGTGGCTACACCTTC
TRBD1 | few | TRBJ2-7 | TRBV5-4 | CASSLTGFDEQYF | TGTGCCAGCAGCCTGACAGGGTTCGACGAGCAGTACTTC
. | . | TRBJ2-3 | TRBV7-2 | CASSFSETDTQYF | TGTGCCAGCAGCTTTTCAGAGACAGATACGCAGTATTTT
. | . | TRBJ2-5 | TRBV15 | CATSRGPYDGEETQYF | TGTGCCACCAGCAGAGGTCCTTATGACGGTGAAGAGACCCAGTACTTC
TRBD1 | . | TRBJ1-2 | TRBV27 | CASSWDRGTFYGYTF | TGTGCCAGCAGTTGGGACAGGGGAACTTTCTATGGCTACACCTTC
. | . | TRBJ1-1 | TRBV6-5 | CASSYGRYTEAFF | TGTGCCAGCAGTTACGGGAGATACACTGAAGCTTTCTTT
. | . | TRBJ1-1 | TRBV7-2 | CASSLVSDHTEAFF | TGTGCCAGCAGCTTAGTAAGCGACCACACTGAAGCTTTCTTT
. | . | TRBJ1-1 | TRBV14 | CASSQEVSWGNEAFF | TGTGCCAGCAGCCAAGAGGTCAGCTGGGGCAATGAAGCTTTCTTT
TRBD2 | . | TRBJ2-7 | TRBV7-8 | CASSLAGGVSSYEQYF | TGTGCCAGCAGCTTAGCGGGAGGGGTTAGCTCCTACGAGCAGTACTTC
. | . | TRBJ2-7 | TRBV7-2 | CASSLVGRAYEQYF | TGTGCCAGCAGCTTAGTCGGACGGGCCTACGAGCAGTACTTC
TRBD2 | . | TRBJ2-1 | TRBV29-1 | CSADQTSGGVGNEQFF | TGCAGCGCGGATCAGACTAGCGGGGGTGTAGGCAATGAGCAGTTCTTC
TRBD1 | . | TRBJ2-7 | TRBV18 | CASSPSLQGVKYEQYF | TGTGCCAGCTCCCCTAGCCTTCAGGGGGTGAAGTACGAGCAGTACTTC
. | . | TRBJ2-7 | TRBV11-2 | CASSLDNNRAPVQYEQYF | TGTGCCAGCAGCTTAGACAACAACCGGGCCCCGGTGCAGTACGAGCAGTACTTC
. | . | TRBJ2-3 | TRBV7-2 | CASSLITDTQYF | TGTGCCAGCAGCTTAATCACAGATACGCAGTATTTT
TRBD2 | . | TRBJ2-1 | TRBV11-2 | CASSTTSGNYNEQFF | TGTGCCAGCAGTACGACTAGCGGGAACTACAATGAGCAGTTCTTC
. | . | TRBJ1-2 | TRBV12-5 | CASGLPTGRNYGYTF | TGTGCTAGTGGTTTGCCGACAGGACGGAACTATGGCTACACCTTC
. | . | TRBJ1-1 | TRBV4-3 | CASSQGTGGYTEAFF | TGCGCCAGCAGCCAAGGGACTGGGGGGTACACTGAAGCTTTCTTT
TRBD1 | . | TRBJ1-1 | TRBV11-2 | CASSLDTRDRAFF | TGTGCCAGCAGCTTAGATACCCGGGACAGGGCGTTCTTT
TRBD2 | . | TRBJ2-3 | TRBV7-2 | CASSLAAGAFTDTQYF | TGTGCCAGCAGCTTAGCAGCGGGGGCCTTCACAGATACGCAGTATTTT
TRBD2 | . | TRBJ2-3 | TRBV11-2 | CASSGTSGGTDTQYF | TGTGCCAGCAGCGGGACTAGCGGGGGTACAGATACGCAGTATTTT
TRBD2 | once | TRBJ2-3 | TRBV4-3 | CASSQEWIAGGRDSADTQYF | TGCGCCAGCAGCCAAGAGTGGATAGCGGGGGGGCGAGATAGTGCAGATACGCAGTATTTT
. | . | TRBJ2-7 | TRBV6-5 | CASSYSRGDEQYF | TGTGCCAGCAGTTACTCGAGGGGGGATGAGCAGTACTTC
. | . | TRBJ1-2 | TRBV21-1 | CASSKVPGRRNYGYTF | TGTGCCAGCAGCAAAGTTCCAGGGCGCAGGAACTATGGCTACACCTTC
TRBD1 | . | TRBJ1-2 | TRBV2 | CASSADRGPWGYTF | TGTGCCAGCAGCGCGGACAGGGGGCCTTGGGGCTACACCTTC
TRBD1 | . | TRBJ1-2 | TRBV4-2 | CASSQGGQGGWGYTF | TGTGCCAGCAGCCAAGGGGGACAGGGGGGATGGGGCTACACCTTC
TRBD1 | . | TRBJ1-1 | TRBV6-6 | CASSYEQGAGTEAFF | TGTGCCAGCAGTTACGAACAGGGGGCGGGCACTGAAGCTTTCTTT
. | few | TRBJ1-6 | TRBV11-2 | CASSCEWGLGSPLHF | TGTGCCAGCAGCTGCGAGTGGGGGCTCGGTTCACCCCTCCACTTT
. | . | TRBJ1-1 | TRBV9 | CASSVTEARSEAFF | TGTGCCAGCAGCGTCACCGAAGCTAGATCGGAAGCTTTCTTT
. | . | TRBJ2-5 | TRBV6-6 | CASSYSTGLEETQYF | TGTGCCAGCAGTTACTCGACGGGGTTGGAGGAGACCCAGTACTTC
TRBD2 | once | TRBJ2-3 | TRBV5-8 | CASSLAGGTDTQYF | TGTGCCAGCAGCTTAGCGGGGGGCACAGATACGCAGTATTTT
. | . | TRBJ1-1 | TRBV19 | CASSIEWTGGLNTEAFF | TGTGCCAGTAGTATAGAATGGACGGGCGGGTTGAACACTGAAGCTTTCTTT
. | . | TRBJ1-5 | TRBV6-5 | CASSGDISNQPQHF | TGTGCCAGCAGTGGGGACATTAGCAATCAGCCCCAGCATTTT
. | . | TRBJ2-5 | TRBV5-1 | CASSSEVTGTQYF | TGCGCCAGCAGCTCCGAGGTTACGGGGACCCAGTACTTC
TRBD1 | . | TRBJ2-3 | TRBV11-1 | CASSHGQGIRTDTQYF | TGTGCCAGCAGCCACGGACAGGGGATAAGGACAGATACGCAGTATTTT
TRBD1 | . | TRBJ1-2 | TRBV9 | CASSRQGYGYTF | TGTGCCAGCAGCCGACAGGGATATGGCTACACCTTC
TRBD1 | . | TRBJ1-5 | TRBV27 | CASSSTRQGVNQPQHF | TGTGCCAGCAGTTCTACAAGACAGGGAGTCAATCAGCCCCAGCATTTT
TRBD1 | . | TRBJ2-7 | TRBV2 | CASSDAGTGFNEQYF | TGTGCCAGCAGTGACGCCGGGACAGGGTTCAACGAGCAGTACTTC
. | . | TRBJ1-1 | TRBV7-9 | CASSSNTVNTEAFF | TGTGCCAGCAGCTCCAACACTGTGAACACTGAAGCTTTCTTT
. | few | TRBJ1-1 | TRBV25-1 | CASTPGAPSNTEAFF | TGTGCCAGCACCCCAGGGGCGCCGTCGAACACTGAAGCTTTCTTT
. | . | TRBJ2-3 | TRBV7-3 | CASRSRGQSTDTQYF | TGTGCCAGCAGGTCCCGGGGCCAGAGCACAGATACGCAGTATTTT
. | . | TRBJ2-5 | TRBV7-3 | CASSLGPEETQYF | TGTGCCAGCAGCTTAGGGCCCGAAGAGACCCAGTACTTC
. | . | TRBJ1-5 | TRBV5-6 | CASSPRLGEQHF | TGTGCCAGCAGCCCACGACTGGGGGAACAGCATTTT
TRBD2 | . | TRBJ2-5 | TRBV12-5 | CASGLNLGLALETQYF | TGTGCTAGTGGTTTGAATCTTGGACTAGCTTTAGAGACCCAGTACTTC
TRBD1 | . | TRBJ2-5 | TRBV7-9 | CASSFSRGKETQYF | TGTGCCAGCAGCTTCTCCAGGGGGAAGGAGACCCAGTACTTC
. | once | TRBJ1-1 | TRBV7-6 | CASRQAGLNTEAFF | TGTGCCAGCAGACAAGCGGGGTTGAACACTGAAGCTTTCTTT
. | . | TRBJ2-3 | TRBV9 | CASSVLPTDTQYF | TGTGCCAGCAGCGTCCTGCCCACAGATACGCAGTATTTT
. | . | TRBJ2-5 | TRBV7-6 | CASSLRGAETQYF | TGTGCCAGCAGCTTAAGGGGAGCAGAGACCCAGTACTTC
. | . | TRBJ1-4 | TRBV9 | CASSPGPRWNEKLFF | TGTGCCAGCAGTCCCGGGCCAAGGTGGAATGAAAAACTGTTTTTT
. | . | TRBJ2-3 | TRBV6-5 | CASSRAATDTQYF | TGTGCCAGCAGTCGGGCAGCAACAGATACGCAGTATTTT
. | . | TRBJ2-3 | TRBV5-1 | CASSLGILPTDTQYF | TGCGCCAGCAGCTTGGGCATTCTTCCCACAGATACGCAGTATTTT
. | . | TRBJ1-5 | TRBV29-1 | CSVEETGGNQPQHF | TGCAGCGTTGAAGAAACGGGGGGCAATCAGCCCCAGCATTTT
. | . | TRBJ1-2 | TRBV15 | CATSRGGKGYTF | TGTGCCACCAGCAGAGGAGGCAAGGGCTACACCTTC